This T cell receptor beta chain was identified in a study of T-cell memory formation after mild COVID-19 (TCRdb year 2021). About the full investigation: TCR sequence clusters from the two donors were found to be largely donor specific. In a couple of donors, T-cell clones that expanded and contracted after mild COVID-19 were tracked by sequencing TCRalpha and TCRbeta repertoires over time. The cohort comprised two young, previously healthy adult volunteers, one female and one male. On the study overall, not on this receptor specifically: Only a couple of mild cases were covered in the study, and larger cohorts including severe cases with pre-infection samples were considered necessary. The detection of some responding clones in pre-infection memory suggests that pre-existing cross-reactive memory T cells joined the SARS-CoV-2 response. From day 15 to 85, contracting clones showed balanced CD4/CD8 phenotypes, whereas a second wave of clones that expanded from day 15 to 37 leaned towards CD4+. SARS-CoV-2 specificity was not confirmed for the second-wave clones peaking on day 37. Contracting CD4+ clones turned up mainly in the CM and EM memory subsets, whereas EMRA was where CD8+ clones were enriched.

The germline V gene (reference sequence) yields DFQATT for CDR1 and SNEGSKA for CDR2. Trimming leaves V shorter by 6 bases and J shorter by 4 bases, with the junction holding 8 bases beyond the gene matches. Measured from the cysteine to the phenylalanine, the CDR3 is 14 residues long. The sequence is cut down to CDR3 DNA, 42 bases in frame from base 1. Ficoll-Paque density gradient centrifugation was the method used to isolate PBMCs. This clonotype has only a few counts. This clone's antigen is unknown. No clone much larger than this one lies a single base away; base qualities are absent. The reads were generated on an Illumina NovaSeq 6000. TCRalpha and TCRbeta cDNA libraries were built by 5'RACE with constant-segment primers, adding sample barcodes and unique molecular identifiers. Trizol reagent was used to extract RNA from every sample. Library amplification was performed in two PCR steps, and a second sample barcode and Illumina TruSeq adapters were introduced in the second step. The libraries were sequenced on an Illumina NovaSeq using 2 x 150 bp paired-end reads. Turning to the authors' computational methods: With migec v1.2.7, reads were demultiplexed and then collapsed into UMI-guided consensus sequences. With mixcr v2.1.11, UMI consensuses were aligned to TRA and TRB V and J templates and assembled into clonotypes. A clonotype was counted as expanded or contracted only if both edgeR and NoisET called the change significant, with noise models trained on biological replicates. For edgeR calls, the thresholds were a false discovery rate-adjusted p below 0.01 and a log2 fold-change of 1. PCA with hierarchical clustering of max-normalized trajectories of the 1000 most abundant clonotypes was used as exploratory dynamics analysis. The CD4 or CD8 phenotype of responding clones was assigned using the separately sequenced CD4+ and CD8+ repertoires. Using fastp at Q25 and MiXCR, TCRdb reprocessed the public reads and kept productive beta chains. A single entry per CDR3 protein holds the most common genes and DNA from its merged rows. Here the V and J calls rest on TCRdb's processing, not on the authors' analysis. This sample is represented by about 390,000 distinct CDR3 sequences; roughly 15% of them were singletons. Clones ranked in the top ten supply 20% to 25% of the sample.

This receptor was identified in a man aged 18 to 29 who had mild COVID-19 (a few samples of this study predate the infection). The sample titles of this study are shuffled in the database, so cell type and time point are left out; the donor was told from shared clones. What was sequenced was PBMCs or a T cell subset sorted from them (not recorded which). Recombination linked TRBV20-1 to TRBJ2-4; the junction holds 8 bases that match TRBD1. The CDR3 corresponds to CSAGRTGLKNIQYF. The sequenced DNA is TGCAGTGCGGGGAGGACAGGGCTAAAAAACATTCAGTACTTC.